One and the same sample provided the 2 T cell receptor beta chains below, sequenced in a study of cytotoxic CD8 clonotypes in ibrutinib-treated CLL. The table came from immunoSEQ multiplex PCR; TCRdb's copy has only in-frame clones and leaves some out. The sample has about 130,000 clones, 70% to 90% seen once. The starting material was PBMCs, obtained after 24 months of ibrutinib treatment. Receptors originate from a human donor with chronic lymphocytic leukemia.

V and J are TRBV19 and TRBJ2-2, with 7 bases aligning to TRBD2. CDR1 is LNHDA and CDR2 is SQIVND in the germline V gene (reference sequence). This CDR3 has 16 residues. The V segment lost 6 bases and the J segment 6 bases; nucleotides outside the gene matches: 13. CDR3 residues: CASSLSLAIGSGELFF. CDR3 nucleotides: TGTGCCAGTAGCCTCTCACTAGCGATCGGTTCCGGGGAGCTGTTTTTT.

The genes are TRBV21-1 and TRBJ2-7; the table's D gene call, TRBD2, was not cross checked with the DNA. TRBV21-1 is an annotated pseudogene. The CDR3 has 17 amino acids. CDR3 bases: TGTGCCAGCAGCAAACCGCCGGGTCCAACCCGAGCTTACGAGCAGTACTTC. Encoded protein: CASSKPPGPTRAYEQYF.